This T cell receptor (beta chain) was observed in a study of blood T cell repertoires in COVID-19. Looking at the study overall: Italy, Spain and the United States were the sources of the convalescent and acute COVID-19 samples. Sample material is recorded as cDNA or gDNA derived from T cells, B-cell-depleted T cells, or PBMCs.

The length of the CDR3 is 15 residues. Germline loops: CDR1 SGHRS, CDR2 YFSETQ. V gave up 0 bases and J gave up 5 bases, with 14 bases separating them. Methods used by the authors: Nucleated cell number was recorded as an estimate derived from reference gene primer amplification. TCRdb's copy holds only in-frame clones and misses some; the assay was immunoSEQ multiplex PCR. V, J and clone size reflect that table, while D and trimming were determined from the DNA. The table includes some 300,000 clones, 70% to 90% detected once. J is TRBJ1-1 and V is TRBV5-1, with D perhaps matching TRBD1 (6 bases). The TCR originated in a woman aged 25 to 39 who had recovered from COVID-19. The material sequenced was peripheral blood. CDR3 bases: TGCGCCAGCAGCTTGGTCGGGGGGCTCGGAACTGAAGCTTTCTTT. It translates to CASSLVGGLGTEAFF.